Listed below are T cell receptor beta chains from one sample, sequenced in a study of identical twins. TCRdb passed the 5' RACE reads through MiXCR, listing each CDR3 protein once. The sample carries some 760,000 distinct CDR3 sequences, around a sixth recorded once. This sample was shared with a second study, whose subject was T cells expressing NK-cell markers.

The material sequenced was PBMCs. The receptors derive from a woman younger than 30 in good health. Both conserved end residues are trimmed from each CDR3. Each record gives: J gene, V gene, CDR3 protein.

TRBJ2-4 TRBV6-2/TRBV6-3 ASRRLAGVNIQY
TRBJ1-2 TRBV12-3/TRBV12-4 ASSLVVGTGYT
TRBJ1-2 TRBV7-6 ASSLGDRANYGYT
TRBJ2-1 TRBV12-3/TRBV12-4 ASEPLRPSSYNEQF
TRBJ2-2 TRBV10-2 ASSEGSYGELF
TRBJ2-1 TRBV7-2 ASGGRGSYNEQF
TRBJ2-2 TRBV5-6 ASRWGTGDTGELF
TRBJ2-2 TRBV5-1 ASSWQNTGELF
TRBJ2-7 TRBV4-2 ASSQTLTSGYEQY
TRBJ2-5 TRBV5-1 ASSLNWGRGETQY
TRBJ1-6 TRBV5-1 ASSRGTGRDDYNSPLH
TRBJ1-1 TRBV7-2 ASSLVGGRSTEAF